This T cell receptor beta chain was sequenced during a study of cytomegalovirus exposure and HLA in healthy donors. Turning to this clone: Its target is unknown.

The PCR contained 60 Vbeta and 13 Jbeta primers. TCRdb keeps only in-frame clones here, not all; method: immunoSEQ multiplex PCR. This table lists some 71,000 clones. The CDR3 has 16 residues. V gave up 2 bases and J gave up 4 bases, with 17 bases separating them. Germline V gives CDR1 MNHEY, CDR2 SVGAGI. Despite likely unrecorded immune exposures, the donors were nominally healthy at the time of sampling. The study, taken as a whole, reports: Productive status was seen about 90% or about 30% of the time for most TCR beta V segments in an earlier analysis. TRBV6-2, TRBV6-3 and other indistinguishable V segments were excluded. In a later analysis, V- and J-gene trimming of beta chains associated with a DCLRE1C missense variant, replicated independently.

The sequence was obtained from a woman aged 25 to 39 in good health and CMV-seronegative. Sequenced material: PBMCs. The gene calls are TRBV6-5 and TRBJ1-2; D perhaps matches TRBD1 (6 bases). Written as DNA, the CDR3 is TGTGCCAGCAGTTACGGACCCTTGACAGGAGTCTATGGCTACACCTTC. Translating gives CASSYGPLTGVYGYTF.